This section outlines one T cell receptor beta chain sequence together with its context. Antigen: not known. Building the TCR beta libraries relied on iRepertoire HTBI primers, and CDR3 regions underwent Arm-PCR. TCRdb itself ran the multiplex PCR reads through MiXCR, one entry per CDR3 protein. The sample has about 530,000 distinct CDR3 sequences, about 16% seen once. The V end lost 5 bases, the J end lost 0 bases, and 16 bases lay between the germline ends. The CDR3 covers 17 residues. From germline, CDR1 is SGHNT and CDR2 YENEEA. The sample belongs to a study of regulatory T cells in long-lasting Graves disease. Study results and limitations: Among the persistent patients, roughly 2,500 public clonotypes were shared, more than the approximately 970 shared among new patients. Persistent disease preferred TRBV28, TRBJ1-2 and TRBJ2-5; new disease, TRBV20-1 and TRBJ2-1.

Stated time point: newly diagnosed GD, antithyroid drugs for less than 3 months. PBMC RNA served as the TCR library source. As collected, the peripheral blood samples measured 7 to 9.5 milliliters each and went into EDTA tubes. This same sample was also part of a study on T cells in Graves' hyperthyroidism and ophthalmopathy. That work adds: Clonotypes that were expanded in thyroid above 0.001 mostly appeared in blood too.

The clonotype comes from a middle-aged woman with Graves disease. The sample consisted of peripheral blood mononuclear cells (PBMCs), taken at new diagnosis, from a patient treated with antithyroid drugs. The chain carries TRBV11-3 and TRBJ2-2; unclear D gene. The CDR3 is CASSPGTGNSNTGELFF. The DNA of the CDR3 is TGTGCCAGCAGCCCCGGCACGGGCAATTCGAACACCGGGGAGCTGTTTTTT.